Following are 7 T cell receptor beta chains from one sample sequenced in a study of shared clonotypes between healthy human individuals. Profiled with immunoSEQ multiplex PCR; TCRdb holds only in-frame clones, not every one. The sample has around 2,000,000 clones; about 95% are singletons. Naive CD8 cells lacked CD45RO, underwent positive selection for CCR7 and left out terminally differentiated effector memory CD45RA+ cells. The sample consisted of naive CD8+ T cells sorted from blood. These receptors originate from a man in his late teens or twenties in good health.

With respect to this clone: This sample includes further DNA sequences coding for the same CDR3. V is TRBV7-9 and J is TRBJ1-2; no clear D gene. The germline V gene encodes CDR1 SEHNR and CDR2 FQNEAQ (reference sequence). The germline V and J ends were trimmed by 1 base and 3 bases, with 6 bases remaining between them. The CDR3 loop spans 13 amino acids. For the CDR3, the DNA is TGTGCCAGCAGCTTAGTCGGTGACTATGGCTACACCTTC. Translating gives CASSLVGDYGYTF.

The chain joins TRBV29-1 to TRBJ2-1; tentative D call: TRBD2 (6 bases). This CDR3 region has 17 residues. V shed 1 base and J shed 5 bases, with 21 bases lying between them. Germline loops: CDR1 SQVTM, CDR2 ANQGSEA. The CDR3 sequence is CSVEGLHGRELNNEQFF. In DNA form, the CDR3 reads TGCAGCGTTGAAGGCCTTCACGGGAGAGAACTTAACAATGAGCAGTTCTTC.

The V call is TRBV27, the J call TRBJ2-2, with 9 bases lining up with TRBD1. This CDR3 is built from 16 residues. Germline CDR1 and CDR2: MNHEY and SMNVEV (reference sequence). V shed 6 bases, J shed 7 bases, and the junction held 12 bases outside the gene matches. The CDR3 sequence is CASSYTGQGLGGELFF. The CDR3 DNA sequence: TGTGCCAGCAGCTATACGGGACAGGGTCTGGGCGGGGAGCTGTTTTTT.

The genes are TRBV11-2 and TRBJ1-2, with 8 bases aligning to TRBD1. The CDR3 has 16 residues. The germline CDR1 and CDR2 sequences are SGHAT and FQNNGV. Germline trimming cut 3 bases from V and 3 bases from J; bases unmatched to any gene: 9. The CDR3 sequence is CASSFDSTGDYYGYTF. CDR3 nucleotides: TGTGCCAGCAGCTTCGACTCGACAGGGGATTACTATGGCTACACCTTC.

Points on this clone: Within the sample, other DNA sequences also encode this same CDR3. This chain connects TRBV4-1 to TRBJ1-1; D uncertain. V lost 0 bases and J 0 bases, leaving 2 bases between the germline ends. Germline lookup yields CDR1 MGHRA and CDR2 YSYEKL. The CDR3 contains 13 residues. In nucleotides, the CDR3 is TGCGCCAGCAGCCAAGACCTGAACACTGAAGCTTTCTTT. This codes for CASSQDLNTEAFF.

The DNA for the CDR3 is TGCAGCGTCGACGGGGGAGAGGACACTGAAGCTTTCTTT. It translates to CSVDGGEDTEAFF. V is TRBV29-1 and J is TRBJ1-1; D is possibly TRBD1 (5 bases). The ends were cut back, 6 bases at V and 3 bases at J, with 14 bases in the middle. The CDR3 extends over 13 amino acids. Germline V gene sequence: CDR1 SQVTM, CDR2 ANQGSEA.

The V gene is TRBV6-6, the J gene TRBJ2-1; D may be TRBD1 (6 bases). This CDR3 is 12 amino acids long. Germline lookup yields CDR1 MNHNY and CDR2 SVGAGI (reference sequence). The V and J ends lost 8 bases and 8 bases respectively, with 13 bases between them. The CDR3 region is CASHKQGHEQFF. The CDR3 DNA reads as TGTGCCAGCCACAAGCAGGGGCATGAGCAGTTCTTC.